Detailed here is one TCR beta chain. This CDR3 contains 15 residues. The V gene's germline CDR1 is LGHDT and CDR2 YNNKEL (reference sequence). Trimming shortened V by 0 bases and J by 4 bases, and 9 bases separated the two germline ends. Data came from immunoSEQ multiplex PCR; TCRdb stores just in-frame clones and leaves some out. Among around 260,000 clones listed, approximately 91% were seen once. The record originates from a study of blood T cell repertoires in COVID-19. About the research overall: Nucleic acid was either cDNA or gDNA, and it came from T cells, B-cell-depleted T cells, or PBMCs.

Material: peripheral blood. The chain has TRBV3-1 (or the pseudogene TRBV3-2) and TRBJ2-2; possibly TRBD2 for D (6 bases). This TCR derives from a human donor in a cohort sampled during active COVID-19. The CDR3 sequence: CASSQDLSGTGELFF. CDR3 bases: TGTGCCAGCAGCCAAGACCTTAGCGGCACCGGGGAGCTGTTTTTT.